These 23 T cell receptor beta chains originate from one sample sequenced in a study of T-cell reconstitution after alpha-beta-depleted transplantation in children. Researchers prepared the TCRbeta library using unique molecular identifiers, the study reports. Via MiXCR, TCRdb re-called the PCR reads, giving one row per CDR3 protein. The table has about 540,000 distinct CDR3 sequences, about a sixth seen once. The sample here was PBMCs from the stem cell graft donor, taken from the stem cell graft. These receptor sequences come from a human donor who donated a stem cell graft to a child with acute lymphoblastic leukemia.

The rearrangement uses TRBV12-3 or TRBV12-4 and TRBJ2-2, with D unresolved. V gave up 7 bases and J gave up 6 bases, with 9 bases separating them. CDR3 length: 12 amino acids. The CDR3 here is CASTRRAGELFF. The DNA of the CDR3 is TGTGCCAGCACCCGCCGGGCCGGGGAGCTGTTTTTT.

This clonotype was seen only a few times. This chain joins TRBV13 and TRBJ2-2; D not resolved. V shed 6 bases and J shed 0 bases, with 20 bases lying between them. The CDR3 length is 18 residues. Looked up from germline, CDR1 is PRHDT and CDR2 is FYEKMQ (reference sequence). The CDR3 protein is CASSLRHLLDPNTGELFF. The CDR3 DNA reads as TGTGCCAGCAGTTTACGCCACCTGTTAGATCCGAACACCGGGGAGCTGTTTTTT.

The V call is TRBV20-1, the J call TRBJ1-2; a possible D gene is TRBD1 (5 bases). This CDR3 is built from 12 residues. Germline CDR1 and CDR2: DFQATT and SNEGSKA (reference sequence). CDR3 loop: CRDSQGGYGYTF. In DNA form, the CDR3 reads TGCAGGGACTCCCAGGGAGGCTATGGCTACACCTTC.

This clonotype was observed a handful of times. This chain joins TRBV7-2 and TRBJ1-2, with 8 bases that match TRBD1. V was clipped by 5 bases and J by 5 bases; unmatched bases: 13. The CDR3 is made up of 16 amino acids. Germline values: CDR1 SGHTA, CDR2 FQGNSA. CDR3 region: CASSPTAGQGLYGYTF. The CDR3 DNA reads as TGTGCCAGCAGCCCTACCGCTGGACAGGGCCTTTATGGCTACACCTTC.

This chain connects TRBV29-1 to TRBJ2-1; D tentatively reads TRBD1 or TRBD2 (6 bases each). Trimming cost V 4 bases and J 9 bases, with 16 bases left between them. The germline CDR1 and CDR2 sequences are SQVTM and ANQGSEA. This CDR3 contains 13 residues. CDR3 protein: CSVGEGGWTEQFF. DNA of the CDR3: TGCAGCGTTGGAGAGGGGGGATGGACTGAGCAGTTCTTC.

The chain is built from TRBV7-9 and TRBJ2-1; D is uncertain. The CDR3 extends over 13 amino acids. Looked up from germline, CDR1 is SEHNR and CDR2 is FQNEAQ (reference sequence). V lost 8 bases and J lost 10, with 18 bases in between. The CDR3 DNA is TGTGCCAGCCGGTCACGGGTCGGAAGAGAGCAGTTCTTC. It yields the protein CASRSRVGREQFF.

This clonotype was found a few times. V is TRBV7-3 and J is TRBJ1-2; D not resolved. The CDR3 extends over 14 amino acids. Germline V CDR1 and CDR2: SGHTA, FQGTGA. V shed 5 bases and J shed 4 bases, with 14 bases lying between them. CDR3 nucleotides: TGTGCCAGCAGCCCCGGTCCGGGAACCTATGGCTACACCTTC. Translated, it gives CASSPGPGTYGYTF.

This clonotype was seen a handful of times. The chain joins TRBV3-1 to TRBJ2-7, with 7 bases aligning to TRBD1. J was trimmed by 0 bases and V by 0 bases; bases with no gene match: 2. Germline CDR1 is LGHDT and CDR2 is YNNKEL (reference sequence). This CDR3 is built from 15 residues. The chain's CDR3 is CASSQDRDSSYEQYF. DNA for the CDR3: TGTGCCAGCAGCCAAGATCGGGACAGCTCCTACGAGCAGTACTTC.

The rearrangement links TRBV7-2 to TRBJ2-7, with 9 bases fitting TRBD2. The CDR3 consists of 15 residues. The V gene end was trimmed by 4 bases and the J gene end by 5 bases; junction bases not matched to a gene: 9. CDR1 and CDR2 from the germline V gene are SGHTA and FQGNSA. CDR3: CASSYTGLAGDEQYF. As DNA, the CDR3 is TGTGCCAGCAGCTACACGGGACTAGCTGGGGACGAGCAGTACTTC.

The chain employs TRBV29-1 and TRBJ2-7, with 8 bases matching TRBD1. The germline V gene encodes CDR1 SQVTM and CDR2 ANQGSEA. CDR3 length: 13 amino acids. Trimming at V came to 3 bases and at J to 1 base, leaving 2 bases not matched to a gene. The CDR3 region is CSVETGDSYEQYF. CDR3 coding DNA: TGCAGCGTTGAGACAGGGGATTCCTACGAGCAGTACTTC.

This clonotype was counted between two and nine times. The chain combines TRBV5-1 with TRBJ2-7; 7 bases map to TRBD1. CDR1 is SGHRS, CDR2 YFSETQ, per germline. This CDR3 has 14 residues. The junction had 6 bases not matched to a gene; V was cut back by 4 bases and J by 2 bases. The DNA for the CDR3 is TGCGCCAGCAGCCTCAGTAGGGGGCCCTACGAGCAGTACTTC. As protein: CASSLSRGPYEQYF.

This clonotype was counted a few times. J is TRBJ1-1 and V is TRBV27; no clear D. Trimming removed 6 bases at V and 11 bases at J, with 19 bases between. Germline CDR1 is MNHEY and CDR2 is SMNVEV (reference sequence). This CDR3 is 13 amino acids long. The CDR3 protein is CASSPIHPGEAFF. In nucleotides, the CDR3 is TGTGCCAGCAGCCCAATCCACCCTGGGGAGGCTTTCTTT.

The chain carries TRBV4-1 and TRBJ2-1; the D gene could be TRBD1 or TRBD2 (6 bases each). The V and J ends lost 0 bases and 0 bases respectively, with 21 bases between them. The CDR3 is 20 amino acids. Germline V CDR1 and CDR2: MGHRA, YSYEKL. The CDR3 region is CASSQDFHSYRGLSYNEQFF. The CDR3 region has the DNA TGCGCCAGCAGCCAAGATTTTCACAGCTATCGGGGGCTCTCCTACAATGAGCAGTTCTTC.

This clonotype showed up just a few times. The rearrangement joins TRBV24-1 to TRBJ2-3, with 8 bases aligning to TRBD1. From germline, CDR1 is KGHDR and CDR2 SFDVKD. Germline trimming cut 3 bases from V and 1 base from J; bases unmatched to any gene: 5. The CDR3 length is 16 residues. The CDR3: CATSDGDRRRTDTQYF. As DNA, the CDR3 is TGTGCCACCAGTGATGGGGACAGGCGTCGCACAGATACGCAGTATTTT.

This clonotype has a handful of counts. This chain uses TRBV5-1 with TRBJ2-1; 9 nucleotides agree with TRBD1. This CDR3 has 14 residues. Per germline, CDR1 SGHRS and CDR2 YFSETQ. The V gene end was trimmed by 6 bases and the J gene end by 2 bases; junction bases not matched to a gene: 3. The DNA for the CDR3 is TGCGCCAGCACCACAGGGGGCGCCTACAATGAGCAGTTCTTC. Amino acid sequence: CASTTGGAYNEQFF.

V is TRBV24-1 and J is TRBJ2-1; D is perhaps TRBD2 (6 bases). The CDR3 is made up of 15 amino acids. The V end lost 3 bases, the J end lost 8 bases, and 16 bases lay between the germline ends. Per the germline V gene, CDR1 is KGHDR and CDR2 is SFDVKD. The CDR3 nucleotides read TGTGCCACCAGTGATCCCTCCCTGAGGAGGGATGAGCAGTTCTTC. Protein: CATSDPSLRRDEQFF.

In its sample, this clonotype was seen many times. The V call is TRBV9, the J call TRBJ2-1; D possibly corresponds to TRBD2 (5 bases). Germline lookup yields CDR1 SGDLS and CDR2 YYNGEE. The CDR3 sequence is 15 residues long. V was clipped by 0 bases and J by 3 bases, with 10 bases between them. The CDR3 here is CASSVEPGNYNEQFF. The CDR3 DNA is TGTGCCAGCAGCGTAGAACCGGGGAACTACAATGAGCAGTTCTTC. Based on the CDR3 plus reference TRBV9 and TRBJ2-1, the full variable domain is DSGVTQTPKHLITATGQRVTLRCSPRSGDLSVYWYQQSLDQGLQFLIQYYNGEERAKGNILERFSAQQFPDLHSELNLSSLELGDSALYFCASSVEPGNYNEQFFGPGTRLTVL.

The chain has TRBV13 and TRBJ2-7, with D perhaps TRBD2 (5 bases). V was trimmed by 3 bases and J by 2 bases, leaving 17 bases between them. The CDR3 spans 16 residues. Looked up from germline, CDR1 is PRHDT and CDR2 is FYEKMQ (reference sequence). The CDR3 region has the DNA TGTGCCAGCAGCTTCCCCACACAACCGGGGACCTACGAGCAGTACTTC. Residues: CASSFPTQPGTYEQYF.

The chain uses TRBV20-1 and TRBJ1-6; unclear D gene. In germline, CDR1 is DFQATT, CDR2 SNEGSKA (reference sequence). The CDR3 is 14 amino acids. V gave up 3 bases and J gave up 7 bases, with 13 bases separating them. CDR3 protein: CSARLGMWNSPLHF. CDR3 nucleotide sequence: TGCAGTGCTAGGTTGGGCATGTGGAATTCACCCCTCCACTTT.

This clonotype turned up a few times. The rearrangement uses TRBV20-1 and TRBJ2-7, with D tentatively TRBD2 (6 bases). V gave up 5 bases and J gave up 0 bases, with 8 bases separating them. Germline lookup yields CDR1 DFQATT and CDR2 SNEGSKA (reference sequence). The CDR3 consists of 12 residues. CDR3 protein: CSAERVSYEQYF. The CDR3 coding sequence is TGCAGTGCTGAGCGGGTCTCCTACGAGCAGTACTTC.

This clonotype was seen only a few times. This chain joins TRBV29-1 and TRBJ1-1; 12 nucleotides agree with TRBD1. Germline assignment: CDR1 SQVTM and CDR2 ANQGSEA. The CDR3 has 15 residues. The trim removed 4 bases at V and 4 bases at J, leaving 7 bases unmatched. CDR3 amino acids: CSVAGTGGSSTEAFF. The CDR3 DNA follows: TGCAGCGTTGCTGGGACAGGGGGCTCGAGCACTGAAGCTTTCTTT.

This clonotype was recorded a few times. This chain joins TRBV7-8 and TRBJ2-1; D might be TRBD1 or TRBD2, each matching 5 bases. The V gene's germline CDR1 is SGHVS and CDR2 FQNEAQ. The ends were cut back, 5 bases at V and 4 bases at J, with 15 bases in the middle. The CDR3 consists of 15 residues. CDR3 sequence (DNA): TGTGCCAGCAGCCCGACGATAGGGACGTACAATGAGCAGTTCTTC. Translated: CASSPTIGTYNEQFF. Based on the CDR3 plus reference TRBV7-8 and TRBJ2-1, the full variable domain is GAGVSQSPRYKVAKRGQDVALRCDPISGHVSLFWYQQALGQGPEFLTYFQNEAQLDKSGLPSDRFFAERPEGSVSTLKIQRTQQEDSAVYLCASSPTIGTYNEQFFGPGTRLTVL.

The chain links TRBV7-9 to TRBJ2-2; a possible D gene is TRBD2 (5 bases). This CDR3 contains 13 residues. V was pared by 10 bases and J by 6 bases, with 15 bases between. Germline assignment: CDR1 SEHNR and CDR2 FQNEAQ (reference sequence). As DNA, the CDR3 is TGTGCCAACTTAGAAGAGGGAGCCGGGGAGCTGTTTTTT. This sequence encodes CANLEEGAGELFF.